This T cell receptor beta chain emerged from a study of blood T cell repertoires in COVID-19 (dated by TCRdb to between 2020 and 2021). Turning to the overall study: Samples from collaborators originated in the United States, Italy and Spain and spanned both the acute and convalescent phases of COVID-19. The repertoires were made available in a free public database intended to serve as a resource for research on the immune response to SARS-CoV-2. The material from the prospective study consisted of cDNA or gDNA derived from T cells, B-cell-depleted T cells, or PBMCs. Where available, HLA class I and class II types were taken from metadata supplied by the sample provider and were not determined by assay-based typing. The dataset comprised deeply sampled blood TCRbeta repertoires from subjects exposed to, actively infected with, or recovered from COVID-19. Sample metadata almost always included a de-identified subject ID, COVID-19 status, age in years and sex. Samples were obtained from the ongoing ImmuneRACE study (first 160 participants) and from some 1,300 subjects provided by 6 global collaborators. General study outcomes and caveats: The quantity of clinical and demographic metadata differed by source and by participant and was supplied without curation.

Counted from cysteine to phenylalanine, this CDR3 has 15 amino acids. Of all the DNA, just the CDR3 is kept, 45 bases in frame from base 1. Trimming costs V 3 bases and J 2 bases, and their ends lie 13 bases apart. The germline V gene provides CDR1 SNHLY and CDR2 FYNNEI. The immunoSEQ Assay, a bias-controlled multiplex PCR, was used to amplify TCRbeta CDR3 regions from genomic DNA. From the authors' description of their analysis: The number of nucleated cells in each sample was estimated from the amplification of reference gene primers within the assay. To quantify the absolute abundance of each unique TCRbeta CDR3 rearrangement, sequence reads were collapsed and filtered. For each sample, productive Simpson clonality was calculated as the square root of Simpson's diversity index across productive rearrangements. Imported from immuneACCESS, the table was reduced by TCRdb to in-frame sequences with V and J called. These copies leave out some clones; in studies compared against another copy, an unresolved V gene accounts for under half, and the cause of the remainder is not known. D and trimming were read from the DNA, whereas the V and J calls and clone size are those reported in that table. This sample holds 150,000 to 200,000 clones; approximately 79% were observed only once. The ten largest clonotypes hold approximately 18% of the sample.

Each collaborating institution followed its own protocols to collect whole blood in K2EDTA tubes. For TCRbeta analysis, collaborators shipped samples as frozen whole blood, isolated PBMCs, or DNA extracted from either of those sample types. On this clone: The antigen it binds to is not known. No base quality information exists; no much larger clone differs at one position.

Here the chain combines TRBV2 and TRBJ1-2, and TRBD1 may be the D gene, going by 6 matching bases. The sequence was obtained from a woman of 80 years or more with acute or convalescent COVID-19. The sequenced sample consisted of peripheral blood. CDR3 protein: CASSDVRQGNYGYTF. The sequence in DNA is TGTGCCAGCAGTGATGTTCGGCAGGGGAACTATGGCTACACCTTC.